Listed below are T cell receptor beta chains from one sample, sequenced in a study of graft-versus-host responses after intestinal transplantation. Profiled with immunoSEQ multiplex PCR; TCRdb holds only in-frame clones, not every one. This table holds 20,000 to 25,000 clones, around 47% found once. The input for sequencing was alloreactive CD8+ T cells from a mixed lymphocyte reaction culture, taken before transplantation. The receptor source for this set is a human patient who was an organ donor for intestinal transplantation. CDR3s include the opening cysteine and the closing phenylalanine or tryptophan. The D gene is left open where the match is weak. Not all rows give a size; the values are once, few, many and, for expanded clones, a class.

J | size | D | V | CDR3 | DNA
TRBJ2-7 | - | - | TRBV7-9 | CASSAVRVEQYF | TGTGCCAGCAGCGCGGTGCGGGTCGAGCAGTACTTC
TRBJ1-3 | - | - | TRBV28 | CASSLRVEERPGNTIYF | TGTGCCAGCAGTTTAAGGGTTGAGGAGCGCCCTGGAAACACCATATATTTT
TRBJ2-6 | - | - | TRBV28 | CASSFLLIMGKPSGANVLTF | TGTGCCAGCAGTTTTCTATTAATTATGGGGAAACCCTCTGGGGCCAACGTCCTGACTTTC
TRBJ2-2 | once | - | TRBV4-1 | CASSQDSPWGRGELFF | TGCGCCAGCAGCCAAGATTCGCCCTGGGGGCGGGGGGAGCTGTTTTTT
TRBJ2-3 | - | - | TRBV9 | CASSGGEDTQYF | TGTGCCAGCAGCGGCGGAGAGGATACGCAGTATTTT
TRBJ1-1 | - | - | TRBV30 | CAWSVGGNTEAFF | TGTGCCTGGAGTGTCGGGGGGAACACTGAAGCTTTCTTT
TRBJ2-7 | once | - | TRBV7-2 | CASSLGRVYEQYF | TGTGCCAGCAGCTTGGGAAGGGTCTACGAGCAGTACTTC
TRBJ1-1 | - | TRBD1 | TRBV4-1 | CASSHRLTGQENTEAFF | TGCGCCAGCAGCCATAGACTCACGGGACAGGAGAACACTGAAGCTTTCTTT
TRBJ2-7 | few | TRBD2 | TRBV28 | CASSFASGEYEQYF | TGTGCCAGCAGTTTTGCTAGCGGGGAATACGAGCAGTACTTC
TRBJ2-7 | few | TRBD2 | TRBV6-6 | CASRGTRAYEQYF | TGTGCCAGCAGGGGGACTAGAGCTTACGAGCAGTACTTC
TRBJ2-1 | - | - | TRBV4-1 | CASSQDPSPGVFYNEQFF | TGCGCCAGCAGCCAAGATCCTAGTCCCGGAGTCTTTTACAATGAGCAGTTCTTC
TRBJ2-3 | - | - | TRBV7-3 | CASSLGVNSVDTQYF | TGTGCCAGCAGCTTAGGAGTTAATTCGGTAGATACGCAGTATTTT
TRBJ2-7 | - | - | TRBV19 | CASNPRWGYEQYF | TGTGCCAGCAACCCTCGGTGGGGCTACGAGCAGTACTTC
TRBJ2-7 | once | - | TRBV5-5 | CASSLLGGNSYEQYF | TGTGCCAGCAGCTTGTTAGGGGGGAACTCCTACGAGCAGTACTTC
TRBJ2-3 | few | - | TRBV5-1 | CASSPYYATDTQYF | TGCGCCAGCAGCCCTTATTATGCCACAGATACGCAGTATTTT
TRBJ2-1 | few | - | TRBV4-3 | CASSQDGHEQFF | TGCGCCAGCAGCCAAGACGGACACGAGCAGTTCTTC
TRBJ2-3 | medium-sized | TRBD2 | TRBV9 | CASSVLAGTDTQYF | TGTGCCAGCAGCGTACTAGCGGGCACAGATACGCAGTATTTT
TRBJ2-1 | few | - | TRBV28 | CASSYDSEDLGPSSYNEQFF | TGTGCCAGCAGTTACGATAGCGAGGACTTGGGACCCAGCTCCTACAATGAGCAGTTCTTC
TRBJ2-7 | - | TRBD1 | TRBV27 | CASSPGTGVFAQYF | TGTGCCAGCAGTCCCGGGACAGGGGTTTTCGCGCAGTACTTC
TRBJ2-7 | medium-sized | - | TRBV28 | CASSAPGTSYEQYF | TGTGCCAGCAGTGCCCCGGGGACCTCCTACGAGCAGTACTTC
TRBJ1-1 | - | TRBD1 | TRBV5-4 | CASSQEQGFAEAFF | TGTGCCAGCAGCCAAGAACAGGGGTTCGCTGAAGCTTTCTTT
TRBJ2-7 | - | - | TRBV4-1 | CASSQVASTAYEQYF | TGCGCCAGCAGCCAAGTGGCTAGCACAGCCTACGAGCAGTACTTC
TRBJ1-4 | - | - | TRBV7-9 | CASSLGPFGKNEKLFF | TGTGCCAGCAGCTTAGGCCCCTTCGGAAAAAATGAAAAACTGTTTTTT
TRBJ1-2 | - | TRBD1 | TRBV9 | CAIQGAVGYTF | TGTGCCATACAGGGGGCGGTCGGCTACACCTTC
TRBJ1-1 | few | TRBD1 | TRBV28 | CASSELQGMGTEAFF | TGTGCCAGCAGTGAATTACAGGGGATGGGCACTGAAGCTTTCTTT
TRBJ2-6 | - | TRBD2 | TRBV6-4 | CASSEHSGGRGANVLTF | TGTGCCAGCAGTGAGCACAGCGGGGGAAGAGGGGCCAACGTCCTGACTTTC
TRBJ1-2 | - | TRBD1 | TRBV7-6 | CASSFNPGQGIGYTF | TGTGCCAGCAGCTTCAATCCGGGACAGGGGATTGGCTACACCTTC
TRBJ1-4 | - | - | TRBV28 | CASNSYGSGNEKLFF | TGTGCCAGCAACTCTTATGGGAGTGGAAATGAAAAACTGTTTTTT
TRBJ1-5 | - | - | TRBV7-9 | CASSFGGMSNQPQHF | TGTGCCAGCAGCTTTGGGGGAATGAGCAATCAGCCCCAGCATTTT
TRBJ2-1 | few | - | TRBV6-1 | CASGPSSYNEQFF | TGTGCCAGCGGACCTTCCTCCTACAATGAGCAGTTCTTC
TRBJ1-1 | once | TRBD1 | TRBV2 | CASSETGDTEAFF | TGTGCCAGCAGTGAGACAGGGGACACTGAAGCTTTCTTT
TRBJ1-2 | few | - | TRBV5-4 | CASSLQGMYGYTF | TGCGCCAGCAGCCTACAGGGAATGTATGGCTACACCTTC
TRBJ2-7 | - | TRBD1 | TRBV7-8 | CASSLVLYRWDRVSYEQYF | TGTGCCAGCAGCTTAGTTTTATATCGCTGGGACAGGGTCTCCTACGAGCAGTACTTC
TRBJ2-7 | - | - | TRBV2 | CASEGGGTYEQYF | TGTGCCAGCGAGGGTGGTGGGACCTACGAGCAGTACTTC